The clone carrying this T cell receptor (beta chain) was found a few times. Its antigen is unknown. The data were produced by immunoSEQ multiplex PCR, yet TCRdb's version contains in-frame clones alone and is incomplete. The table records 15,000 to 20,000 clones, about 42% of them present only once. From germline, CDR1 is SNHLY and CDR2 FYNNEI. This CDR3 region has 13 residues. Trimming shortened V by 8 bases and J by 4 bases, and 12 bases separated the two germline ends. The entry originates in a study of tumor-infiltrating lymphocytes in localized non-small cell lung cancer. The study, taken as a whole, reports: Tumor T-cell fraction was not associated with recurrence-free survival. Different pieces of the same tissue went to different assays, confounding technical variation with intratumor heterogeneity. Compared with uninvolved lung, tumors showed higher T cell infiltration by TCRbeta sequencing.

This chain connects TRBV2 to TRBJ1-5; weak D call: TRBD1 (6 bases). The specimen was lung tumor tissue. The receptor comes from a human donor with non-small cell lung cancer. The CDR3 is CASDDRPNQPQHF. DNA for the CDR3: TGTGCCAGCGATGACAGGCCGAATCAGCCCCAGCATTTT.